One sample yielded the 31 T cell receptor beta chains listed below, sequenced in a study of cytomegalovirus exposure and HLA in healthy donors. PCR used 60 Vbeta primers and 13 Jbeta primers. The data were produced by immunoSEQ multiplex PCR, yet TCRdb's version contains in-frame clones alone and is incomplete. The repertoire holds about 140,000 clones, with about 74% as singletons. Material: PBMCs. Source of these receptors: a middle-aged woman in good health and CMV-seronegative.

The chain links TRBV11-2 to TRBJ1-1; TRBD1 agrees at 9 bases. Germline V gene sequence: CDR1 SGHAT, CDR2 FQNNGV. J gave up 1 base and V 4 bases, and 1 base lay outside the gene matches. The CDR3 sequence is 14 residues long. The CDR3 coding sequence is TGTGCCAGCAGCTGGGGACAGGGGAACACTGAAGCTTTCTTT. Translated: CASSWGQGNTEAFF. The whole variable domain, remainder taken from reference TRBV11-2 and TRBJ1-1, is EAGVAQSPRYKIIEKRQSVAFWCNPISGHATLYWYQQILGQGPKLLIQFQNNGVVDDSQLPKDRFSAERLKGVDSTLKIQPAKLEDSAVYLCASSWGQGNTEAFFGQGTRLTVV.

The chain has TRBV4-2 and TRBJ2-7, with 7 bases lining up with TRBD1. The V gene end was trimmed by 2 bases and the J gene end by 1 base; junction bases not matched to a gene: 5. The CDR3 covers 15 residues. Germline CDR1 is LGHNA and CDR2 is YNFKEQ. CDR3 sequence reads: CASSQHRGPSYEQYF. In DNA form, the CDR3 reads TGTGCCAGCAGCCAACACAGGGGCCCATCCTACGAGCAGTACTTC.

Concerning this clone itself: Other nucleotide sequences in the sample specify the same CDR3. This chain joins TRBV15 and TRBJ1-1; possible D gene TRBD1, 5 bases. CDR3 length: 15 residues. The germline CDR1 and CDR2 sequences are LNHNV and YYDKDF (reference sequence). V was pared by 0 bases and J by 1 base, with 9 bases between. The CDR3 bases are TGTGCCACCAGCAGAGATGGGGGGAGGAACACTGAAGCTTTCTTT. Translated, it gives CATSRDGGRNTEAFF.

This chain uses TRBV11-3 with TRBJ2-7; 10 bases agree with TRBD1. The length of the CDR3 is 19 residues. J gave up 0 bases and V 4 bases, and 15 bases lay outside the gene matches. The germline gives CDR1 SGHNT, CDR2 YENEEA. For the CDR3, the DNA is TGTGCCAGCAGCTCACCACACGACAGGGGGCAAAGGAGCTCCTACGAGCAGTACTTC. This sequence encodes CASSSPHDRGQRSSYEQYF.

The chain is built from TRBV6-1 and TRBJ1-1; TRBD1 might be the D (6 bases). Trimming pared 4 bases from V and 4 bases from J, leaving 16 bases between. Per the germline V gene, CDR1 is MNHNS and CDR2 is SASEGT. The CDR3 is 15 residues long. CDR3 sequence reads: CASSVRTAGTTEAFF. The CDR3 DNA reads TGTGCCAGCAGTGTGAGGACAGCGGGGACCACTGAAGCTTTCTTT.

J is TRBJ2-1 and V is TRBV19; the match to TRBD2 covers 9 bases. V was pared by 10 bases and J by 5 bases, with 9 bases of the junction left unmatched. Germline V gives CDR1 LNHDA, CDR2 SQIVND (reference sequence). This CDR3 has 14 amino acids. CDR3: CATLSLAGNNEQFF. The CDR3 nucleotides read TGTGCCACTCTAAGTCTAGCGGGGAACAATGAGCAGTTCTTC.

Only one count was recorded for this clone. The chain employs TRBV4-1 and TRBJ2-3, with TRBD2 identical over 10 bases. V lost 2 bases, J lost 4 bases, and 6 bases stayed unmatched. Per germline, CDR1 MGHRA and CDR2 YSYEKL. The CDR3 extends over 16 amino acids. The CDR3 DNA sequence: TGCGCCAGCAGCCAATCCCTAGCGGGAGTTGCAGATACGCAGTATTTT. Amino acids: CASSQSLAGVADTQYF.

This clone was counted a few times. The chain combines TRBV6-1 with TRBJ1-4, with D perhaps matching TRBD1 (6 bases). Trimming stripped 7 bases from V and 4 bases from J, with 16 bases between. The length of the CDR3 is 15 residues. Germline V CDR1 and CDR2: MNHNS, SASEGT. This chain's CDR3 is CASKSQGFSNEKLFF. DNA for the CDR3: TGTGCCAGCAAATCACAGGGTTTTAGTAATGAAAAACTGTTTTTT.

This chain links TRBV7-7 with TRBJ1-1; D gene unclear. V was clipped by 5 bases and J by 1 base, with 8 bases between them. The CDR3 is 13 residues long. Germline V gene sequence: CDR1 SSHAT, CDR2 FNYEAQ (reference sequence). CDR3 amino acids: CASSLNRNTEAFF. CDR3 DNA sequence: TGTGCCAGCAGCCTGAACAGGAACACTGAAGCTTTCTTT.

This clone was picked up a small number of times. V and J are TRBV10-3 and TRBJ2-4, with D uncertain. The CDR3 length is 13 residues. Germline V gene lookup returns CDR1 ENHRY and CDR2 SYGVKD. Trimming stripped 4 bases from V and 4 bases from J, with 8 bases between. For the CDR3, the DNA is TGTGCCATCAGTGCAGACGGGAAAAACATTCAGTACTTC. Translating gives CAISADGKNIQYF.

CDR3 nucleotide sequence: TGTGCCAGCAGCCCCAACAGGGGAAGGTCGAATGGCTACACCTTC. Translated, it gives CASSPNRGRSNGYTF. The chain recombines TRBV7-2 with TRBJ1-2, with 7 bases lining up with TRBD1. This CDR3 has 15 amino acids. From germline, CDR1 is SGHTA and CDR2 FQGNSA. Germline trimming cut 5 bases from V and 6 bases from J; bases unmatched to any gene: 12. The full variable domain, in which reference TRBV7-2 and TRBJ1-2 provide the parts outside the CDR3, is GAGVSQSPSNKVTEKGKDVELRCDPISGHTALYWYRQSLGQGLEFLIYFQGNSAPDKSGLPSDRFSAERTGGSVSTLTIQRTQQEDSAVYLCASSPNRGRSNGYTFGSGTRLTVV.

This sequence joins TRBV6-1 and TRBJ2-1, with 9 bases that match TRBD2. This CDR3 contains 15 residues. Per germline, CDR1 MNHNS and CDR2 SASEGT. Germline trimming cut 7 bases from V and 0 bases from J; bases unmatched to any gene: 4. Here the CDR3 DNA reads TGTGCCAGCACAATAGCGGGAGCCTCCTACAATGAGCAGTTCTTC. Its protein is CASTIAGASYNEQFF.

This clone was seen a few times. The genes are TRBV7-8 and TRBJ1-4, with D uncertain. Trimming removed 0 bases at V and 8 bases at J, with 13 bases between. This CDR3 comprises 15 residues. Germline CDR1 and CDR2: SGHVS and FQNEAQ. The CDR3: CASSLAKVSGEKLFF. For the CDR3, the DNA is TGTGCCAGCAGCTTAGCGAAGGTTTCAGGAGAAAAACTGTTTTTT.

In its sample, this clone was seen a few times. The J gene is TRBJ2-2, the V gene TRBV19, with D hard to call. Germline V gene lookup returns CDR1 LNHDA and CDR2 SQIVND (reference sequence). This CDR3 spans 13 amino acids. The V and J ends lost 2 bases and 1 base respectively, with 2 bases between them. CDR3 sequence (DNA): TGTGCCAGTAGTATACAGAACACCGGGGAGCTGTTTTTT. It yields the protein CASSIQNTGELFF. Together with reference TRBV19 and TRBJ2-2, the CDR3 gives the full variable domain: DGGITQSPKYLFRKEGQNVTLSCEQNLNHDAMYWYRQDPGQGLRLIYYSQIVNDFQKGDIAEGYSVSREKKESFPLTVTSAQKNPTAFYLCASSIQNTGELFFGEGSRLTVL.

This clone appeared once. The J gene is TRBJ2-3, the V gene TRBV18; a weak D match, TRBD1 (6 bases). With 0 bases removed from V and 0 bases from J, the gap between germline ends came to 7 bases. CDR1 is KGHSH and CDR2 is LQKENI in the germline V gene. This CDR3 has 15 residues. CDR3: CASSPPTGSTDTQYF. Written as DNA, the CDR3 is TGTGCCAGCTCACCACCGACAGGCAGCACAGATACGCAGTATTTT.

The chain recombines TRBV7-2 with TRBJ2-7; no definite D call. V shed 5 bases and J shed 5 bases, with 7 bases lying between them. Germline V gives CDR1 SGHTA, CDR2 FQGNSA. The CDR3 has 11 residues. CDR3 protein: CASSGFHEQYF. For the CDR3, the DNA is TGTGCCAGCAGCGGCTTCCACGAGCAGTACTTC.

The genes are TRBV7-7 and TRBJ2-1; 8 bases are shared with TRBD2. This CDR3 is 14 amino acids long. V lost 3 bases and J lost 6; bases outside the gene matches: 4. Germline V gene sequence: CDR1 SSHAT, CDR2 FNYEAQ (reference sequence). CDR3 protein: CASSFSGISNEQFF. The CDR3 nucleotides read TGTGCCAGCAGCTTTAGCGGGATCAGCAATGAGCAGTTCTTC.

The V call is TRBV5-1, the J call TRBJ1-5; no clear D gene. V lost 5 bases, J lost 2 bases, and 14 bases lay in between. The CDR3 is 15 amino acids. Germline V gene sequence: CDR1 SGHRS, CDR2 YFSETQ. This CDR3 reads CASSPSSGGNQPQHF. The CDR3 DNA sequence: TGCGCCAGCAGTCCTAGTTCCGGTGGCAATCAGCCCCAGCATTTT.

The chain couples TRBV5-4 to TRBJ2-1; 8 positions match TRBD2. Germline CDR1 SGHNT, CDR2 YYREEE (reference sequence). V trimming: 0 bases; J trimming: 9 bases; junction bases outside the gene matches: 2. There are 13 residues in the CDR3. CDR3 residues: CASSLGTSTEQFF. CDR3 sequence (DNA): TGTGCCAGCAGCTTGGGGACTAGCACTGAGCAGTTCTTC.

This clone was detected a few times. The chain combines TRBV4-1 with TRBJ2-3, with 9 bases fitting TRBD2. Per germline, CDR1 MGHRA and CDR2 YSYEKL. The CDR3 contains 17 residues. Germline trimming cut 0 bases from V and 4 bases from J; bases unmatched to any gene: 8. The CDR3 is CASSQDMASGVADTQYF. The CDR3 nucleotides read TGCGCCAGCAGCCAAGATATGGCTAGCGGGGTGGCAGATACGCAGTATTTT.

This rearrangement joins TRBV4-2 to TRBJ2-5; D is uncertain. Per the germline V gene, CDR1 is LGHNA and CDR2 is YNFKEQ. V was shortened by 0 bases and J by 4 bases, with 9 bases between the two germline ends. The CDR3 length is 14 residues. CDR3 loop: CASSQESRIETQYF. The CDR3 region has the DNA TGTGCCAGCAGCCAAGAATCCAGAATAGAGACCCAGTACTTC.

The chain recombines TRBV19 with TRBJ1-5; D not certain. V was trimmed by 5 bases and J by 1 base, leaving 9 bases between them. CDR1 is LNHDA, CDR2 SQIVND, per germline (reference sequence). The CDR3 runs to 14 residues. Written as DNA, the CDR3 is TGTGCCAGTAGTTATCGCGAAAGCAATCAGCCCCAGCATTTT. Its protein product is CASSYRESNQPQHF.

The rearrangement uses TRBV19 and TRBJ2-1; a weak D match, TRBD2 (6 bases). V lost 6 bases and J lost 5, with 17 bases in between. Germline loops: CDR1 LNHDA, CDR2 SQIVND (reference sequence). The CDR3 sequence is 15 residues long. The CDR3 region has the DNA TGTGCCAGTAGCCATGTGTCCGGGGGTGACAATGAGCAGTTCTTC. It codes for CASSHVSGGDNEQFF.

The chain combines TRBV28 with TRBJ1-2; 8 positions agree with TRBD1. Germline V lookup: CDR1 MDHEN, CDR2 SYDVKM. The CDR3 runs to 13 residues. J was trimmed by 3 bases and V by 6 bases; bases with no gene match: 3. The CDR3 loop is CASRGTGHYGYTF. DNA of the CDR3: TGTGCCAGCAGAGGGACAGGACACTATGGCTACACCTTC.

This clone appeared once. The rearrangement links TRBV5-1 to TRBJ2-7; a weak D match, TRBD1 (6 bases). The ends were cut back, 2 bases at V and 3 bases at J, with 12 bases in the middle. The CDR3 has 14 amino acids. The germline CDR1 and CDR2 sequences are SGHRS and YFSETQ. CDR3 sequence: CASSLDAGVYEQYF. CDR3 nucleotides: TGCGCCAGCAGCTTAGACGCAGGGGTCTACGAGCAGTACTTC.

This clone has only a few counts. J is TRBJ2-6 and V is TRBV4-1; 8 bases are a match to TRBD1. The germline V gene has CDR1 MGHRA and CDR2 YSYEKL. CDR3 length equals 17 residues. After removal of 0 bases from V and 3 bases from J, the junction contained 4 bases not matched to a gene. Here the CDR3 reads CASSQDRGRGGANVLTF. The CDR3 nucleotides are TGCGCCAGCAGCCAAGACAGGGGGCGAGGTGGGGCCAACGTCCTGACTTTC.

The chain is built from TRBV6-6 and TRBJ2-3; D perhaps matches TRBD2 (6 bases). Germline V CDR1 and CDR2: MNHNY, SVGAGI (reference sequence). The CDR3 spans 15 residues. Trimming removed 4 bases from V and 0 bases from J, with 11 bases in between. The CDR3 is CASSLGRISTDTQYF. CDR3 sequence (DNA): TGTGCCAGCAGTTTAGGGAGGATTAGCACAGATACGCAGTATTTT.

The chain employs TRBV6-1 and TRBJ2-7; 8 bases map to TRBD1. V gave up 6 bases and J gave up 0 bases; unmatched junction bases: 7. This CDR3 comprises 15 residues. CDR1 is MNHNS, CDR2 SASEGT, per germline. The CDR3 region has the DNA TGTGCCAGCAGCCGCCAGGGACAGGCCTCCTACGAGCAGTACTTC. Translation: CASSRQGQASYEQYF.

The sample holds a few counts of this clone. The chain has TRBV6-6 and TRBJ2-7; 7 bases align to TRBD1. This CDR3 spans 15 amino acids. V shed 2 bases, J shed 0 bases, and the junction held 4 bases outside the gene matches. Per the germline V gene, CDR1 is MNHNY and CDR2 is SVGAGI (reference sequence). This chain's CDR3 is CASSYGTAYSYEQYF. The CDR3 DNA follows: TGTGCCAGCAGTTACGGGACAGCATACTCCTACGAGCAGTACTTC.

The chain joins TRBV5-6 to TRBJ2-3; the match to TRBD2 covers 9 bases. Per germline, CDR1 SGHDT and CDR2 YYEEEE. The CDR3 length is 17 residues. V shed 4 bases and J 2 bases; nucleotides not matched to a gene: 11. CDR3 region: CASSPLGTSGFTDTQYF. For the CDR3, the DNA is TGTGCCAGCAGCCCCCTCGGCACTAGCGGGTTCACAGATACGCAGTATTTT.

This clone was seen once. The rearrangement uses TRBV6-5 and TRBJ2-7, with TRBD1 matching 10 bases. The ends lost 2 bases at V and 5 bases at J; junction bases unmatched: 6. The CDR3 is made up of 15 amino acids. Germline V gene sequence: CDR1 MNHEY, CDR2 SVGAGI. CDR3 region: CASSYQGTGEDEQYF. Written as DNA, the CDR3 is TGTGCCAGCAGTTACCAAGGGACAGGGGAAGACGAGCAGTACTTC.